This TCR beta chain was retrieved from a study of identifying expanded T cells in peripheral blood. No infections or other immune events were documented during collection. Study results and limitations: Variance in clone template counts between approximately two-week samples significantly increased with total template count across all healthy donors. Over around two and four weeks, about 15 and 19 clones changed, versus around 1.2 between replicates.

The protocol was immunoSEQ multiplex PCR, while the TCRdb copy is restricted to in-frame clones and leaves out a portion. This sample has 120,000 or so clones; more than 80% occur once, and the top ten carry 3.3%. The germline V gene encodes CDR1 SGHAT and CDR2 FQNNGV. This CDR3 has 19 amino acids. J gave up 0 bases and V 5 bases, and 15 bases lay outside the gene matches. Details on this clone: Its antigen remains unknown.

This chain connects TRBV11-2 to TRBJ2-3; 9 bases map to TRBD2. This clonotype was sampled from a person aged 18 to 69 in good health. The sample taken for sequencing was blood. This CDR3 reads CASSRNLFRRGGSTDTQYF. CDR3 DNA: TGTGCCAGCAGCCGCAATTTATTTAGGCGGGGGGGTAGCACAGATACGCAGTATTTT. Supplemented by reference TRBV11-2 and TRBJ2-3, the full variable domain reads EAGVAQSPRYKIIEKRQSVAFWCNPISGHATLYWYQQILGQGPKLLIQFQNNGVVDDSQLPKDRFSAERLKGVDSTLKIQPAKLEDSAVYLCASSRNLFRRGGSTDTQYFGPGTRLTVL.